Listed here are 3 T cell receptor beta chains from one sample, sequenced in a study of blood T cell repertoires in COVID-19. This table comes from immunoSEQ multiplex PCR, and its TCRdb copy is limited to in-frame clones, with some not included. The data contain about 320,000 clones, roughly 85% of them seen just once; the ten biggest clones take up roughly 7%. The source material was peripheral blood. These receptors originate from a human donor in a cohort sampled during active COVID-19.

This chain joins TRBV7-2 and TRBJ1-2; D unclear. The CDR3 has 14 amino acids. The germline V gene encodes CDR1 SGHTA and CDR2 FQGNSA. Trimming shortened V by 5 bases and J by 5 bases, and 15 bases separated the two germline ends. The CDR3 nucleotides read TGTGCCAGCAGCCCCACAGACACCGGATATGGCTACACCTTC. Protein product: CASSPTDTGYGYTF.

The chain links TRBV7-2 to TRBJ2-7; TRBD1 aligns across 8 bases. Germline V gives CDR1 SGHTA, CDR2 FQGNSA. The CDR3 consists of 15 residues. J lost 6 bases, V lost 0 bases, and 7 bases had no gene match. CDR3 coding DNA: TGTGCCAGCAGCTTAGCAACCAGGGGGCTTGGCGAGCAGTACTTC. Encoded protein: CASSLATRGLGEQYF. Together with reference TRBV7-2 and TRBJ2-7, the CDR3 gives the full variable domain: GAGVSQSPSNKVTEKGKDVELRCDPISGHTALYWYRQSLGQGLEFLIYFQGNSAPDKSGLPSDRFSAERTGGSVSTLTIQRTQQEDSAVYLCASSLATRGLGEQYFGPGTRLTVT.

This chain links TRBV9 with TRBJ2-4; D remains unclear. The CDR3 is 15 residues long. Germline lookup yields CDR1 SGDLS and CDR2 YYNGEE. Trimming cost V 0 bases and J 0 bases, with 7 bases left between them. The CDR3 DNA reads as TGTGCCAGCAGCGTAGGCGTCCTAGCCAAAAACATTCAGTACTTC. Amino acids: CASSVGVLAKNIQYF.